This T cell receptor beta chain emerged from a study of graft-versus-host responses after intestinal transplantation. Study-wide context: Recipients obtained multivisceral, liver-intestinal, or isolated intestinal transplants. Recipients were all induced with anti-thymocyte globulin, then given tacrolimus and steroids for around three years.

Details on this clone: The antigen is unknown.

Findings of the study overall: GvH clonotypes were identified within recipient marrow, with a subset emerging first in ileum or blood.

The protocol was immunoSEQ multiplex PCR, while the TCRdb copy is restricted to in-frame clones and leaves out a portion. The data hold more than 100,000 clones, with 80% to 95% observed a single time. This receptor was identified in a human donor who received an intestinal transplant. The sample in question was unstimulated CD8+ T cells sorted from spleen or lymph node cells, obtained before intestinal transplant.

The CDR3 DNA sequence: TGTGCCATCAGAGGACAGACAAAATATGGCTACACCTTC. Amino acid sequence: CAIRGQTKYGYTF. V gene TRBV10-3 combines with J gene TRBJ1-2; tentatively, D is TRBD1 (6 bases). The CDR3 extends over 13 amino acids. The germline gives CDR1 ENHRY, CDR2 SYGVKD. With 6 bases removed from V and 5 bases from J, the gap between germline ends came to 13 bases.